This T cell receptor (beta chain) emerged from a study of CXCR3-negative and CXCR3-positive naive CD8 T cells. Researchers prepared the TRB cDNA libraries using 5' RACE with UMI labels. TCRdb re-analyzed the 5' RACE reads; it lists each CDR3 protein once, without DNA. The sample is made up of some 140,000 distinct CDR3 sequences, and the top ten hold approximately 0.4% of it. General observations from the study: CXCR3-negative naive cells had less hydrophobic TRB CDR3s than did CXCR3-positive naive cells. Naive subsets had comparable surface CD5; TCR strength was inferred from TRB CDR3 properties.

A word on this clonotype: Antigen unknown.

CDR1 SGHDN and CDR2 FVKESK come from the germline V gene. The CDR3 is 15 amino acids. Sequenced input: naive CXCR3+ CD8+ T cells from blood. Subset specified: CD45RO-CCR7+CD27+CD95- naive CD8+ T cells expressing CXCR3 (TNR3+). This chain links TRBV14 with TRBJ2-3. The receptor was derived from a human donor in good health. Some clones in this sample may be carry-over from other donors' samples. The CDR3 sequence: CASSQESPYTDTQYF.